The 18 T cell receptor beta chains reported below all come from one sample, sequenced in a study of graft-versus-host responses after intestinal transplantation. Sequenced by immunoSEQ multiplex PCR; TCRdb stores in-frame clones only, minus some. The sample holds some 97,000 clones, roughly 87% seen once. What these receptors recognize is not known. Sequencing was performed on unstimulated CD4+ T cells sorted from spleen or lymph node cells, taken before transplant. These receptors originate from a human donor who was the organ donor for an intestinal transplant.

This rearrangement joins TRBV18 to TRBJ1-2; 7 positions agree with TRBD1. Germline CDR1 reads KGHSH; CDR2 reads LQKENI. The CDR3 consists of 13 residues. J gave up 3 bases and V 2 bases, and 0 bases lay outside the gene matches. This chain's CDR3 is CASSPGTDYGYTF. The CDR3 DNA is TGTGCCAGCTCACCAGGGACAGACTATGGCTACACCTTC.

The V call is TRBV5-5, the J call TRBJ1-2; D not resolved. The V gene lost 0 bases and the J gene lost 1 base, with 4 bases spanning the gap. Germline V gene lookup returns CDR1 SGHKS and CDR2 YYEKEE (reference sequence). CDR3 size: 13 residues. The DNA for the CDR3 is TGTGCCAGCAGCTTGGACGGTAACTATGGCTACACCTTC. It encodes CASSLDGNYGYTF. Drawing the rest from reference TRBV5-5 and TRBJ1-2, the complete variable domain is DAGVTQSPTHLIKTRGQQVTLRCSPISGHKSVSWYQQVLGQGPQFIFQYYEKEERGRGNFPDRFSARQFPNYSSELNVNALLLGDSALYLCASSLDGNYGYTFGSGTRLTVV.

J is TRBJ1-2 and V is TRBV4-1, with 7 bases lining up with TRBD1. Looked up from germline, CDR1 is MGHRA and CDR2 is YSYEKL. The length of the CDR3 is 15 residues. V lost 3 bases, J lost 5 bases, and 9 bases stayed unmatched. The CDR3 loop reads CASSQPQQGQYGYTF. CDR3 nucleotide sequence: TGCGCCAGCAGCCAGCCACAACAGGGACAGTATGGCTACACCTTC.

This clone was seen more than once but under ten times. The CDR3 DNA sequence: TGTGCCAGCAGCCCCGGGGGCGGGAGCACAGATACGCAGTATTTT. Residues: CASSPGGGSTDTQYF. The chain employs TRBV4-2 and TRBJ2-3; D is perhaps TRBD1 or TRBD2 (6 bases each). The germline V and J ends were trimmed by 4 bases and 0 bases, with 11 bases remaining between them. The germline V gene has CDR1 LGHNA and CDR2 YNFKEQ. This CDR3 has 15 amino acids.

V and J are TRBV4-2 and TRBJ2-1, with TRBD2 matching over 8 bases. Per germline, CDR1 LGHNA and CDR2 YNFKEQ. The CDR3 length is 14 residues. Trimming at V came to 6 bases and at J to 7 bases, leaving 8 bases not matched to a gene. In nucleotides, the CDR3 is TGTGCCAGCAGACGTCCGGGGGGGAGGAATGAGCAGTTCTTC. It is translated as CASRRPGGRNEQFF.

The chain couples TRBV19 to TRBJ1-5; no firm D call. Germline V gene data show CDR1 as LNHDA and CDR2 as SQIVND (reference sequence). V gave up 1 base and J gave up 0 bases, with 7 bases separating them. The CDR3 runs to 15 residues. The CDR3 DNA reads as TGTGCCAGTAGTATAGCTTACCCTAGCAATCAGCCCCAGCATTTT. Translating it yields CASSIAYPSNQPQHF.

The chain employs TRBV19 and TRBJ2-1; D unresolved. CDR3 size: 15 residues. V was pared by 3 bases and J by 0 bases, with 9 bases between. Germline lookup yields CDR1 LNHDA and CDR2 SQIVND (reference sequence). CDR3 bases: TGTGCCAGTAGTATTAGCCTGAGCTCCTACAATGAGCAGTTCTTC. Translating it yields CASSISLSSYNEQFF.

CDR3 bases: TGCGCCAGCAGCTTGTTCACAAGCGGGGAGATCACAGATACGCAGTATTTT. Translation gives CASSLFTSGEITDTQYF. V usage is TRBV5-1 and J usage is TRBJ2-3; TRBD2 aligns across 7 bases. The trim removed 1 base at V and 2 bases at J, leaving 10 bases unmatched. The germline V gene has CDR1 SGHRS and CDR2 YFSETQ. The CDR3 has 17 residues.

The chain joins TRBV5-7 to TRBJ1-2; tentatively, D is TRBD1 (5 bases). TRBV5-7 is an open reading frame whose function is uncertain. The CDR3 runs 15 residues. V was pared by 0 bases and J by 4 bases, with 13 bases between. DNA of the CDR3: TGTGCCAGCAGCTTGGACCCCAGGGTAATCTATGGCTACACCTTC. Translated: CASSLDPRVIYGYTF.

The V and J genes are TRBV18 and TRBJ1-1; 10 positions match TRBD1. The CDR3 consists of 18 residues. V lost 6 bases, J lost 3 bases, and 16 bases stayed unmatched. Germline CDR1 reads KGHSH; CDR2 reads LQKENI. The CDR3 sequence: CASSFVKGTGDRHTEAFF. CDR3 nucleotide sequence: TGTGCCAGCTCGTTCGTAAAAGGGACAGGGGACCGTCACACTGAAGCTTTCTTT.

The chain's CDR3 is CAWGEMNNSPLHF. The CDR3 region has the DNA TGTGCCTGGGGGGAGATGAATAATTCACCCCTCCACTTT. This chain uses TRBV30 with TRBJ1-6; D ambiguous. The V and J ends lost 5 bases and 5 bases respectively, with 10 bases between them. CDR1 is GTSNPN and CDR2 is SVGIG in the germline V gene (reference sequence). This CDR3 spans 13 amino acids.

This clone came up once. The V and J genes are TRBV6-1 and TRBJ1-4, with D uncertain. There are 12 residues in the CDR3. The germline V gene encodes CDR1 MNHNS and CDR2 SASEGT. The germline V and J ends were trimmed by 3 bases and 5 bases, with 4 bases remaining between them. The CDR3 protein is CASSEANEKLFF. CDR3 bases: TGTGCCAGCAGTGAGGCAAATGAAAAACTGTTTTTT.

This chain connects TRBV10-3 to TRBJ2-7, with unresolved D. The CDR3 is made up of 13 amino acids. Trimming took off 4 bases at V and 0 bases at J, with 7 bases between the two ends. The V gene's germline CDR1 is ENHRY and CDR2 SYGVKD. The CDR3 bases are TGTGCCATCAGTGGTCAGAACTCCTACGAGCAGTACTTC. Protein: CAISGQNSYEQYF.

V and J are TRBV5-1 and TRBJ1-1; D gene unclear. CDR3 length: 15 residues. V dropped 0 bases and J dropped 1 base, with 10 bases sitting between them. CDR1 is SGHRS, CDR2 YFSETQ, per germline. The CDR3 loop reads CASSLEQARNTEAFF. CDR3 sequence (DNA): TGCGCCAGCAGCTTGGAGCAGGCCAGGAACACTGAAGCTTTCTTT.

CDR3 residues: CASSLVQGQADTQYF. CDR3 DNA sequence: TGCGCCAGCAGCTTGGTGCAGGGACAAGCAGATACGCAGTATTTT. The chain carries TRBV5-1 and TRBJ2-3; D perhaps matches TRBD1 (6 bases). CDR3 length: 15 residues. Trimming left V 0 bases short and J 4 bases short, with 12 bases between. Germline loops: CDR1 SGHRS, CDR2 YFSETQ.

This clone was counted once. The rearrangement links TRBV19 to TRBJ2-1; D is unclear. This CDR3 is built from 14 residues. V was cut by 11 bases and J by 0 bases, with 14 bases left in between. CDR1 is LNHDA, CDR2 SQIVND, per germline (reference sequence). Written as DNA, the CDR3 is TGTGCCTCTAGGCCGGGCCCCTCCTACAATGAGCAGTTCTTC. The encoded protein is CASRPGPSYNEQFF.

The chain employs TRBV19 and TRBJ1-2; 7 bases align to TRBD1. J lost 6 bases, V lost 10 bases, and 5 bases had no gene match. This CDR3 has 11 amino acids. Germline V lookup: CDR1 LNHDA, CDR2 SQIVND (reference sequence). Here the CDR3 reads CAIYRGNGYTF. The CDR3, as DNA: TGTGCCATTTACAGGGGTAATGGCTACACCTTC.

The CDR3, as DNA: TGTGCCAGCAGCCAAGATCTGGCGAGCACAGATACGCAGTATTTT. The encoded protein is CASSQDLASTDTQYF. The rearrangement joins TRBV4-2 to TRBJ2-3, with D unresolved. CDR3 length: 15 residues. Per the germline V gene, CDR1 is LGHNA and CDR2 is YNFKEQ. V was cut by 0 bases and J by 0 bases, with 7 bases left in between.